Below, 23 T cell receptor beta chains from the same sample are listed, as sequenced in a study of blood T cell repertoires in COVID-19. The data were produced by immunoSEQ multiplex PCR, yet TCRdb's version contains in-frame clones alone and is incomplete. The sample carries roughly 290,000 clones, roughly 88% recorded once. The sequencing input was peripheral blood. These TCRs come from a human donor with COVID-19, enrolled during active disease. The donor label of this sample is uncertain.

This clone was detected a few times. The rearrangement uses TRBV14 and TRBJ1-2, with unresolved D. The CDR3 length is 12 residues. Trimming took 2 bases from V and 4 from J, leaving 5 bases between them. Germline CDR1 reads SGHDN; CDR2 reads FVKESK. CDR3 nucleotide sequence: TGTGCCAGCAGCCAACGGAGCTATGGCTACACCTTC. Translated: CASSQRSYGYTF.

The chain combines TRBV29-1 with TRBJ1-1; 8 bases align to TRBD1. The trim removed 6 bases at V and 4 bases at J, leaving 10 bases unmatched. This CDR3 is built from 14 residues. Per germline, CDR1 SQVTM and CDR2 ANQGSEA. In nucleotides, the CDR3 is TGCAGCGTCGGGACAGGCCAAAAGGGCACTGAAGCTTTCTTT. Residues: CSVGTGQKGTEAFF.

This clone appeared once. The V call is TRBV6-5, the J call TRBJ2-5; the match to TRBD1 covers 9 bases. CDR1 is MNHEY, CDR2 SVGAGI, per germline. The CDR3 runs 16 residues. V was pared by 4 bases and J by 5 bases, with 11 bases of the junction left unmatched. The CDR3 protein is CASSLSSGQGRETQYF. The CDR3 DNA follows: TGTGCCAGCAGTTTAAGCTCGGGACAGGGTCGGGAGACCCAGTACTTC.

With respect to this clone: At the DNA level, this CDR3 is encoded by other sequences in the same sample as well. This chain links TRBV19 with TRBJ1-4, with D unresolved. The CDR3 loop spans 12 amino acids. The V gene lost 3 bases and the J gene lost 8 bases, with 7 bases spanning the gap. Germline loops: CDR1 LNHDA, CDR2 SQIVND (reference sequence). This chain's CDR3 is CASSIRGEKLFF. CDR3 nucleotides: TGTGCCAGTAGTATTCGGGGAGAAAAACTGTTTTTT. Looking up the rest from reference TRBV19 and TRBJ1-4 gives the full variable domain: DGGITQSPKYLFRKEGQNVTLSCEQNLNHDAMYWYRQDPGQGLRLIYYSQIVNDFQKGDIAEGYSVSREKKESFPLTVTSAQKNPTAFYLCASSIRGEKLFFGSGTQLSVL.

Here the CDR3 reads CASSVRLVETQYF. CDR3 bases: TGTGCCAGCAGTGTCCGCCTAGTCGAGACCCAGTACTTC. The chain employs TRBV2 and TRBJ2-5, with D unresolved. The length of the CDR3 is 13 residues. Germline V gene data show CDR1 as SNHLY and CDR2 as FYNNEI. Trimming cost V 4 bases and J 5 bases, with 11 bases left between them.

The V and J genes are TRBV5-1 and TRBJ2-3, with 14 bases fitting TRBD2. Per germline, CDR1 SGHRS and CDR2 YFSETQ. Trimming took 2 bases from V and 6 from J; bases not matched to a gene: 8. The CDR3 runs 17 residues. The CDR3 bases are TGCGCCAGCAGCTTCACCGGGACTAGCGGGAGTGGGGATACGCAGTATTTT. This translates into CASSFTGTSGSGDTQYF.

The chain recombines TRBV19 with TRBJ1-4; 7 bases agree with TRBD1. V was pared by 9 bases and J by 5 bases, with 15 bases of the junction left unmatched. The germline CDR1 and CDR2 sequences are LNHDA and SQIVND (reference sequence). The CDR3 is 16 residues long. CDR3 nucleotides: TGTGCCAGCTCCTCCAGGGGGAACCCGCAAAATGAAAAACTGTTTTTT. It is translated as CASSSRGNPQNEKLFF.

The chain joins TRBV5-1 to TRBJ2-1; D is possibly TRBD2 (6 bases). The CDR3 contains 16 residues. CDR1 and CDR2 from the germline V gene are SGHRS and YFSETQ. Trimming pared 4 bases from V and 7 bases from J, leaving 21 bases between. The chain's CDR3 is CASSQLGGVLGNEQFF. CDR3 bases: TGCGCCAGCAGCCAGCTGGGGGGAGTCCTGGGGAATGAGCAGTTCTTC.

The chain recombines TRBV11-2 with TRBJ1-3, with 9 positions matching TRBD1. CDR3 size: 18 residues. Germline V lookup: CDR1 SGHAT, CDR2 FQNNGV. The junction had 8 bases not matched to a gene; V was cut back by 2 bases and J by 0 bases. The CDR3 DNA is TGTGCCAGCAGCTTATACCGGGGGACAGGGCGCTCTGGAAACACCATATATTTT. It encodes CASSLYRGTGRSGNTIYF.

V gene TRBV6-5 combines with J gene TRBJ1-4, with D perhaps matching TRBD1 (5 bases). Germline loops: CDR1 MNHEY, CDR2 SVGAGI. V was shortened by 10 bases and J by 6 bases, with 21 bases between the two germline ends. The CDR3 is 15 amino acids. CDR3 amino acids: CATTVRVASDEKLFF. In DNA form, the CDR3 reads TGTGCCACTACAGTCAGGGTTGCGAGTGATGAAAAACTGTTTTTT.

V usage is TRBV6-2 or TRBV6-3 and J usage is TRBJ2-5; no clear D gene. There are 14 residues in the CDR3. From germline, CDR1 is MNHEY and CDR2 SVGEGT. Trimming cost V 3 bases and J 4 bases, with 12 bases left between them. The CDR3 protein is CASSYGPGLETQYF. The CDR3, as DNA: TGTGCCAGCAGTTATGGGCCTGGATTAGAGACCCAGTACTTC.

The rearrangement uses TRBV11-2 and TRBJ2-3; D is possibly TRBD1 (6 bases). CDR3 length equals 14 residues. Per the germline V gene, CDR1 is SGHAT and CDR2 is FQNNGV. The V end lost 2 bases, the J end lost 1 base, and 7 bases lay between the germline ends. The DNA of the CDR3 is TGTGCCAGCAGCTTAAACAGGGGCACAGATACGCAGTATTTT. Translation gives CASSLNRGTDTQYF.

This clone has only one observation. The chain employs TRBV7-9 and TRBJ2-3; 9 bases align to TRBD2. The germline gives CDR1 SEHNR, CDR2 FQNEAQ (reference sequence). Unmatched junction bases numbered 10, after V lost 4 bases and J lost 2 bases. CDR3 length: 17 residues. CDR3 sequence: CASSSSTSGWATDTQYF. For the CDR3, the DNA is TGTGCCAGCAGCTCCTCGACTAGCGGATGGGCCACAGATACGCAGTATTTT.

V gene TRBV14 combines with J gene TRBJ1-6; no definite D call. Trimming pared 0 bases from V and 14 bases from J, leaving 11 bases between. From germline, CDR1 is SGHDN and CDR2 FVKESK. The CDR3 totals 13 residues. The CDR3 DNA follows: TGTGCCAGCAGCCAAGAATTCGACAAGGCCCTCCACTTT. Translating gives CASSQEFDKALHF.

The rearrangement joins TRBV19 to TRBJ1-6; 7 positions agree with TRBD1. The CDR3 has 14 amino acids. Losses at the gene ends were 7 bases for V and 9 bases for J; bases not matched to a gene: 9. The germline V gene has CDR1 LNHDA and CDR2 SQIVND (reference sequence). The DNA for the CDR3 is TGTGCCAGTAACGCGGACAGGACGAGTTCACCCCTCCACTTT. Its translation is CASNADRTSSPLHF.

This sequence joins TRBV19 and TRBJ1-3; D is unresolved. This CDR3 is built from 14 residues. V lost 5 bases and J lost 0, with 8 bases in between. The germline V gene encodes CDR1 LNHDA and CDR2 SQIVND (reference sequence). The CDR3 spells CASSPGSSGNTIYF. The CDR3 region has the DNA TGTGCCAGTAGTCCAGGAAGCTCTGGAAACACCATATATTTT.

This chain uses TRBV28 with TRBJ1-5, with D possibly matching TRBD1 (5 bases). Germline-derived CDR1 and CDR2 are MDHEN and SYDVKM. The CDR3 has 16 amino acids. V was pared by 2 bases and J by 2 bases, with 13 bases between. In DNA, the CDR3 is TGTGCCAGCAGTTTAGGGGGGGGAGGGCGCAATCAGCCCCAGCATTTT. Protein: CASSLGGGGRNQPQHF.

This chain joins TRBV30 and TRBJ1-4; TRBD1 matches 7 bases. V was clipped by 3 bases and J by 3 bases; unmatched bases: 4. Germline CDR1 GTSNPN, CDR2 SVGIG (reference sequence). This CDR3 spans 14 amino acids. The CDR3 protein is CAWRRQGANEKLFF. CDR3 nucleotides: TGTGCCTGGAGGAGACAGGGCGCTAATGAAAAACTGTTTTTT.

The V call is TRBV30, the J call TRBJ1-1; a possible D gene is TRBD1 (5 bases). The germline gives CDR1 GTSNPN, CDR2 SVGIG (reference sequence). The CDR3 runs 15 residues. Trimming removed 0 bases at V and 4 bases at J, with 15 bases between. The CDR3 DNA is TGTGCCTGGAGTGTAGTGCCAGGGCCGGGCACTGAAGCTTTCTTT. Translating it yields CAWSVVPGPGTEAFF. Together with reference TRBV30 and TRBJ1-1, the CDR3 gives the full variable domain: SQTIHQWPATLVQPVGSPLSLECTVEGTSNPNLYWYRQAAGRGLQLLFYSVGIGQISSEVPQNLSASRPQDRQFILSSKKLLLSDSGFYLCAWSVVPGPGTEAFFGQGTRLTVV.

This CDR3 reads CASSPQGNANYGYTF. CDR3 in DNA: TGTGCCAGCTCACCACAGGGGAACGCTAACTATGGCTACACCTTC. V gene TRBV18 combines with J gene TRBJ1-2; D possibly corresponds to TRBD1 (5 bases). Trimming removed 1 base at V and 0 bases at J, with 9 bases between. CDR1 and CDR2 (germline): KGHSH, LQKENI. The CDR3 has 15 residues.

The gene calls are TRBV6-5 and TRBJ2-1; 10 nucleotides line up with TRBD1. The germline V gene has CDR1 MNHEY and CDR2 SVGAGI. The CDR3 totals 16 residues. Losses at the gene ends were 4 bases for V and 2 bases for J; bases not matched to a gene: 5. The CDR3 loop is CASSSRGTGAYNEQFF. The DNA for the CDR3 is TGTGCCAGCAGTTCCAGGGGGACAGGGGCCTACAATGAGCAGTTCTTC.

CDR3: CASSLGQGSNGYTF. The CDR3 DNA is TGCGCCAGCAGCTTGGGGCAGGGGAGTAATGGCTACACCTTC. The chain has TRBV5-1 and TRBJ1-2; D may be TRBD1 (6 bases). The V end was cut by 0 bases, the J end by 6 bases, with 12 bases between. Germline V CDR1 and CDR2: SGHRS, YFSETQ. This CDR3 is 14 amino acids long. The full variable domain, its missing parts supplied by reference TRBV5-1 and TRBJ1-2, is KAGVTQTPRYLIKTRGQQVTLSCSPISGHRSVSWYQQTPGQGLQFLFEYFSETQRNKGNFPGRFSGRQFSNSRSEMNVSTLELGDSALYLCASSLGQGSNGYTFGSGTRLTVV.

The chain uses TRBV28 and TRBJ2-7; TRBD2 is a possible D gene (7 bases). The CDR3 covers 14 residues. Germline V gene lookup returns CDR1 MDHEN and CDR2 SYDVKM. V shed 8 bases and J shed 4 bases, with 18 bases lying between them. CDR3: CASGGGGIGYEQYF. CDR3 DNA: TGTGCCAGCGGGGGCGGGGGAATTGGGTACGAGCAGTACTTC.